A few counts support the clone carrying this TCR beta chain. Its antigen is still unknown. The CDR3 covers 16 residues. Losses at the gene ends were 5 bases for V and 7 bases for J; bases not matched to a gene: 9. Germline CDR1 and CDR2: SEHNR and FQNEAQ (reference sequence). Patients aged 18 to 65 with hyperthyroidism were newly diagnosed, with duration under 2 months. RNA transcripts were the template for amplifying TCR beta CDR3 regions. Carried out on the TCR CDR3, a first-round RT-PCR used the HTBI primer set. TCRdb redid the calling of the multiplex PCR reads with MiXCR, one entry per CDR3 protein. Of about 360,000 distinct CDR3 sequences in the sample, less than 15% are singletons; the top ten hold about 9.1%. The entry originates in a study of T cells in Graves' hyperthyroidism and ophthalmopathy. Study-wide results and limits: Stable hyperthyroidism was told apart from ophthalmopathy by a model built on 13 V-J features. Before onset, ophthalmopathy was predicted by the model a median roughly 6.8 months earlier. Researchers found most expanded thyroid clonotypes above 0.001 in blood as well.

The chain employs TRBV7-9 and TRBJ2-1; 12 nucleotides align to TRBD2. This clonotype originated in a young woman with Graves' hyperthyroidism. Sequencing was done on a sample of blood. As DNA, the CDR3 is TGTGCCAGCAGCATCTCTAGCGGGGGGGCCCGGAATGAGCAGTTCTTC. Amino acid sequence: CASSISSGGARNEQFF.